This TCR beta chain originates from a study of identifying expanded T cells in peripheral blood. Collection occurred without any documented infections or immune events in donors. Study outcomes and limitations: Over two and four weeks, about 15 and 19 clones changed, versus around 1.3 between replicates. Variance in clone template counts between approximately 2-week samples significantly increased with total template count across all healthy donors.

Trimming stripped 1 base from V and 6 bases from J, with 6 bases between. The CDR3 totals 12 residues. Germline CDR1 and CDR2: SGHAT and FQNNGV. With regard to this clone: Its antigen is undetermined.

Assay: immunoSEQ multiplex PCR; the TCRdb copy retains only in-frame clones and omits some. Of approximately 97,000 clones in the sample, 88% were seen once. V is TRBV11-2 and J is TRBJ1-2; no clear D. The sample consisted of blood. This TCR derives from a person between 18 and 69 years old in good health. DNA of the CDR3: TGTGCCAGCAGCTTAGGACGGGATGGCTACACCTTC. Translating it yields CASSLGRDGYTF.